A selection of T cell receptor beta chains follows, all from one sample in a study of T cells after yellow fever vaccination. TCRdb fed the 5' RACE reads into MiXCR, producing one record per CDR3 protein. The table has some 320,000 distinct CDR3 sequences, roughly 9.4% seen once; the top ten hold more than 15%. The sequences come from PBMCs, collected on the day of the first yellow fever vaccination. The source is a man younger than 35 who received the YFV17D yellow fever vaccine. CDR3s include the opening cysteine and the closing phenylalanine or tryptophan. The D gene is left open where the match is weak. The size of a clone is reported for some rows only, either as once, few or many, or as a class for expanded clones.

CDR3aa: CASSSPGTRNSPLHF; CDR3nt: TGTGCCAGCAGCTCCCCCGGGACACGAAATTCACCCCTCCACTTT; abundance: .; j_gene: TRBJ1-6; v_gene: TRBV5-5; d_gene: .
CDR3aa: CASSLGLARETQYF; CDR3nt: TGTGCCAGCAGCTTAGGACTAGCGAGGGAGACCCAGTACTTC; abundance: many; j_gene: TRBJ2-5; v_gene: TRBV7-2; d_gene: TRBD2
CDR3aa: CASSQDREERGFFF; CDR3nt: TGCGCCAGCAGCCAAGATCGGGAAGAGAGAGGTTTTTTCTTC; abundance: few; j_gene: TRBJ2-5; v_gene: TRBV4-1; d_gene: .
CDR3aa: CASSKTTGFTQYF; CDR3nt: TGTGCCAGCAGCAAAACGACAGGGTTCACGCAGTATTTT; abundance: few; j_gene: TRBJ2-3; v_gene: TRBV7-9; d_gene: TRBD1
CDR3aa: CASSKRQEYEAFF; CDR3nt: TGCGCCAGCAGCAAGAGACAGGAGTATGAAGCTTTCTTT; abundance: many; j_gene: TRBJ1-1; v_gene: TRBV4-1; d_gene: .
CDR3aa: CASNPWQEGYEQYF; CDR3nt: TGTGCCAGCAACCCTTGGCAGGAGGGCTACGAGCAGTACTTC; abundance: few; j_gene: TRBJ2-7; v_gene: TRBV11-2; d_gene: .
CDR3aa: CASSQATGNGYTF; CDR3nt: TGTGCCAGCAGCCAAGCGACAGGGAATGGCTACACCTTC; abundance: .; j_gene: TRBJ1-2; v_gene: TRBV7-2; d_gene: TRBD1
CDR3aa: CASSERYEQYF; CDR3nt: TGTGCCAGCAGTGAACGTTACGAGCAGTACTTC; abundance: few; j_gene: TRBJ2-7; v_gene: TRBV6-5; d_gene: .
CDR3aa: CASSQGEGPGANVLTF; CDR3nt: TGCGCCAGCAGCCAGGGGGAGGGCCCAGGGGCCAACGTCCTGACTTTC; abundance: .; j_gene: TRBJ2-6; v_gene: TRBV4-3; d_gene: TRBD2
CDR3aa: CASSLAAVYNQPQHF; CDR3nt: TGTGCCAGCAGCTTAGCGGCCGTTTACAATCAGCCCCAGCATTTT; abundance: many; j_gene: TRBJ1-5; v_gene: TRBV7-2; d_gene: .
CDR3aa: CSAPGTSTGELFF; CDR3nt: TGCAGTGCGCCCGGGACTTCCACCGGGGAGCTGTTTTTT; abundance: .; j_gene: TRBJ2-2; v_gene: TRBV20-1; d_gene: .
CDR3aa: CSVEVGRRETQYF; CDR3nt: TGCAGCGTTGAAGTAGGCAGACGGGAGACCCAGTACTTC; abundance: few; j_gene: TRBJ2-5; v_gene: TRBV29-1; d_gene: .
CDR3aa: CASSLLAGETYEQYF; CDR3nt: TGCGCCAGCAGCCTCCTCGCAGGCGAGACCTACGAGCAGTACTTC; abundance: .; j_gene: TRBJ2-7; v_gene: TRBV5-1; d_gene: .
CDR3aa: CASSWGGRNNEQFF; CDR3nt: TGTGCCAGCAGTTGGGGGGGCAGAAACAATGAGCAGTTCTTC; abundance: few; j_gene: TRBJ2-1; v_gene: TRBV5-6; d_gene: .
CDR3aa: CASSHPGAESYNQPQHF; CDR3nt: TGTGCCAGCAGCCACCCCGGGGCCGAATCTTACAATCAGCCCCAGCATTTT; abundance: few; j_gene: TRBJ1-5; v_gene: TRBV7-2; d_gene: .
CDR3aa: CASRPPGTLGTEAFF; CDR3nt: TGTGCCAGCAGACCACCTGGGACACTAGGGACTGAAGCTTTCTTT; abundance: .; j_gene: TRBJ1-1; v_gene: TRBV6-1; d_gene: .
CDR3aa: CASSLGTGAPFISPLHF; CDR3nt: TGTGCCAGCAGCTTAGGGACAGGGGCCCCCTTTATATCACCCCTCCACTTT; abundance: .; j_gene: TRBJ1-6; v_gene: TRBV7-2; d_gene: TRBD1
CDR3aa: CASSQGGMYLGETQYF; CDR3nt: TGTGCCAGCAGCCAGGGGGGGATGTACTTGGGGGAGACCCAGTACTTC; abundance: .; j_gene: TRBJ2-5; v_gene: TRBV3-1; d_gene: TRBD2
CDR3aa: CASSIRRGAGQPQHF; CDR3nt: TGTGCCAGTAGTATACGCCGGGGCGCCGGACAGCCCCAGCATTTT; abundance: .; j_gene: TRBJ1-5; v_gene: TRBV19; d_gene: .
CDR3aa: CATRPPFRGGENTEAFF; CDR3nt: TGTGCCACCCGACCTCCCTTCAGGGGGGGCGAGAACACTGAAGCTTTCTTT; abundance: .; j_gene: TRBJ1-1; v_gene: TRBV7-9; d_gene: TRBD1
CDR3aa: CSVERDQETQYF; CDR3nt: TGCAGCGTTGAGAGGGATCAAGAGACCCAGTACTTC; abundance: .; j_gene: TRBJ2-5; v_gene: TRBV29-1; d_gene: .
CDR3aa: CASSLIRDGGTDTQYF; CDR3nt: TGTGCCAGCAGTTTAATAAGGGACGGGGGCACAGATACGCAGTATTTT; abundance: many; j_gene: TRBJ2-3; v_gene: TRBV28; d_gene: .
CDR3aa: CASSVEGVWETQYF; CDR3nt: TGTGCCAGCAGCGTAGAAGGGGTCTGGGAGACCCAGTACTTC; abundance: few; j_gene: TRBJ2-5; v_gene: TRBV9; d_gene: .
CDR3aa: CASSGLAGAINEQFF; CDR3nt: TGTGCCAGCAGTGGGTTAGCGGGGGCCATCAATGAGCAGTTCTTC; abundance: .; j_gene: TRBJ2-1; v_gene: TRBV6-4; d_gene: TRBD2
CDR3aa: CASTQAWGTTGNEQFF; CDR3nt: TGTGCCAGCACCCAAGCGTGGGGGACTACAGGGAATGAGCAGTTCTTC; abundance: many; j_gene: TRBJ2-1; v_gene: TRBV27; d_gene: .
CDR3aa: CASGVVGGSGETQYF; CDR3nt: TGTGCCAGCGGGGTCGTGGGGGGCAGTGGAGAGACCCAGTACTTC; abundance: few; j_gene: TRBJ2-5; v_gene: TRBV5-4; d_gene: .
CDR3aa: CASRKQRGEKLFF; CDR3nt: TGTGCCAGTAGAAAACAACGCGGAGAAAAACTGTTTTTT; abundance: .; j_gene: TRBJ1-4; v_gene: TRBV19; d_gene: .
CDR3aa: CASSRDGDTQYF; CDR3nt: TGTGCCAGCAGTCGTGACGGAGATACGCAGTATTTT; abundance: many; j_gene: TRBJ2-3; v_gene: TRBV6-4; d_gene: .
CDR3aa: CASSVRNWLNSPLHF; CDR3nt: TGTGCCAGCAGTGTGAGGAATTGGCTGAATTCACCCCTCCACTTT; abundance: .; j_gene: TRBJ1-6; v_gene: TRBV6-1; d_gene: .
CDR3aa: CSASDSNYGYTF; CDR3nt: TGCAGTGCTAGTGACAGCAACTATGGCTACACCTTC; abundance: few; j_gene: TRBJ1-2; v_gene: TRBV20-1; d_gene: .
CDR3aa: CASSDWTAKHTEAFF; CDR3nt: TGTGCCAGCAGCGATTGGACAGCTAAGCACACTGAAGCTTTCTTT; abundance: many; j_gene: TRBJ1-1; v_gene: TRBV5-4; d_gene: .
CDR3aa: CASSSDLVGALFGYTF; CDR3nt: TGTGCCAGCAGCTCTGACCTAGTCGGGGCGCTTTTTGGCTACACCTTC; abundance: .; j_gene: TRBJ1-2; v_gene: TRBV7-2; d_gene: .
CDR3aa: CASSLTGFPSAGTEAFF; CDR3nt: TGTGCCAGCAGCTTAACAGGTTTTCCTTCGGCCGGCACTGAAGCTTTCTTT; abundance: few; j_gene: TRBJ1-1; v_gene: TRBV7-3; d_gene: .